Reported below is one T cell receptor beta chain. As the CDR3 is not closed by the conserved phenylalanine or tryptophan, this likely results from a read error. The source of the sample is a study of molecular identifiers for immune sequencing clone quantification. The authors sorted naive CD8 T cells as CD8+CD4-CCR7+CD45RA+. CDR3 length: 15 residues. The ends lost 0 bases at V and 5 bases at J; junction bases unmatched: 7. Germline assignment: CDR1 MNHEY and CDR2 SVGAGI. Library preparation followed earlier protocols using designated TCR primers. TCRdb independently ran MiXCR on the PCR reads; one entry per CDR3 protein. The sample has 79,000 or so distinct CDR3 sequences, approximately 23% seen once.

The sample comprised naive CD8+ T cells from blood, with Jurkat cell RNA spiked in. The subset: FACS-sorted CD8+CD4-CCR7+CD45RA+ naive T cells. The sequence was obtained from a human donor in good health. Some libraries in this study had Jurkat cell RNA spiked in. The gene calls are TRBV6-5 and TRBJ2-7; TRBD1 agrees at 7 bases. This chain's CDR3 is CASSYSRGKFDEQYL. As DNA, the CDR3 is TGTGCCAGCAGTTACTCCAGGGGGAAGTTCGACGAGCAGTACCTC.